Listed below are T cell receptor beta chains from one sample, sequenced in a study of T cells after yellow fever vaccination. TCRdb analysed the 5' RACE reads with MiXCR anew, one entry per CDR3 protein. The sample has tens of thousands of distinct CDR3 sequences, more than 5.5% seen once. Sequences were derived from CD8+ T cells sorted from PBMCs, sampled 10 to 11 days after the first yellow fever vaccination. These receptors came from a man younger than 30 who received the YFV17D yellow fever vaccine. Each CDR3 is given without its conserved first and last residue. Each record gives: V gene, J gene, clone size, CDR3 protein. For some rows the clone size is stated as once, few or many, or as a class when expanded; others skip it.

>TRBV20-1|TRBJ1-1|many
SVNVGANTEAF
>TRBV11-2|TRBJ2-7|few
ASSKGTELI
>TRBV12-3/TRBV12-4|TRBJ2-5|many
ASIRTGLQETQY
>TRBV6-5|TRBJ2-5|many
ASSRSPSEYQETQY
>TRBV24-1|TRBJ2-2|many
ATSIASGELF
>TRBV30|TRBJ1-5|-
AWRVGGANQPQH
>TRBV5-6|TRBJ1-1|many
ASSSGGLGSGAF
>TRBV29-1|TRBJ2-3|many
SVIHRETEADTQY
>TRBV4-3|TRBJ1-2|few
ASSQEWGGAPGYT
>TRBV4-1|TRBJ2-6|-
ASSPTAGANVLT
>TRBV20-1|TRBJ1-3|many
SARAFSDGNTIY
>TRBV5-4|TRBJ2-5|few
ASRDREGEVTQY
>TRBV4-1|TRBJ1-5|many
ASSPTTGRDQPQH
>TRBV3-1|TRBJ2-1|few
ASSQVSVPHNEQF
>TRBV30|TRBJ1-1|-
AWSPAGGNTEAF
>TRBV7-2|TRBJ2-3|many
ASSDPPSGGSTDTQY
>TRBV28|TRBJ1-3|many
ASSFPGNTIY
>TRBV29-1|TRBJ2-4|few
SVVGDRVDIQY
>TRBV5-6|TRBJ2-7|few
ASSLWYSYEQY
>TRBV12-3/TRBV12-4|TRBJ2-1|few
ASYRAQGRNEQF
>TRBV11-2|TRBJ2-1|many
ASSLGTGGATSNEQF
>TRBV27|TRBJ2-5|-
ASSPGTSGGPSPQY
>TRBV13|TRBJ1-1|few
ASSARLQGGEAF
>TRBV27|TRBJ1-5|few
ASSFRGHGNQPQH
>TRBV4-1|TRBJ2-3|few
ASSQGVLAGARDTQY
>TRBV20-1|TRBJ1-2|many
SAPAQGNYGYT
>TRBV6-2/TRBV6-3|TRBJ2-2|many
ASSYLPSTGNTGELF
>TRBV18|TRBJ2-7|-
ASSPARDGDSSYEQY